This T cell receptor (beta chain) appears in the sequencing data of a study of identical twins. This clonotype was detected a few times. A universal primer site was created by template switching, with the cDNA bearing unique molecular identifiers. TCRdb reanalysed the 5' RACE reads using MiXCR and keeps one entry per CDR3 protein. The sample lists some 730,000 distinct CDR3 sequences, about 20% seen once, with about an eighth in the top ten. CDR3 length: 14 residues. Per germline, CDR1 MNHEY and CDR2 SVGEGT. The germline V and J ends were trimmed by 2 bases and 6 bases, with 12 bases remaining between them. This sample was also put to use in a study of T cells expressing NK-cell markers.

Input material: PBMCs. This TCR was sampled from a woman between 18 and 30 years old in good health. The genes are TRBV6-2 or TRBV6-3 and TRBJ2-3; D is perhaps TRBD1 or TRBD2 (5 bases each). For the CDR3, the DNA is TGTGCCAGCAGTTACGACCTAGGGGAGGATACGCAGTATTTT. It is translated as CASSYDLGEDTQYF.